The entry below gives a single T cell receptor beta chain sequence along with its context. The data are from a study of blood T cell repertoires in COVID-19. Study-level information: Spain, Italy and the United States supplied samples that represented acute and convalescent COVID-19. The cDNA or gDNA used as material had been derived from T cells, B-cell-depleted T cells, or PBMCs.

This CDR3 has 16 amino acids. Trimming stripped 1 base from V and 4 bases from J, with 17 bases between. Germline V gene lookup returns CDR1 SGHTA and CDR2 FQGNSA. This table comes from immunoSEQ multiplex PCR, and its TCRdb copy is limited to in-frame clones, with some not included. This table holds hundreds of thousands of clones, 80% to 90% found once. Study members were between roughly 18 and 100 years old and lived in 24 US regions. Two negative PCRs, clearance, or symptom resolution were required of recovered Cohort 3 donors. This TCR came from a man aged 30-40 years who had recovered from COVID-19. Sequenced: PBMCs or T cells enriched from blood (not recorded which). This chain links TRBV7-2 with TRBJ2-7, with D possibly TRBD2 on 6 matching bases. The DNA for the CDR3 is TGTGCCAGCAGCTTAGTTTCTCGGACTAACCTTTACGAGCAGTACTTC. This sequence encodes CASSLVSRTNLYEQYF.